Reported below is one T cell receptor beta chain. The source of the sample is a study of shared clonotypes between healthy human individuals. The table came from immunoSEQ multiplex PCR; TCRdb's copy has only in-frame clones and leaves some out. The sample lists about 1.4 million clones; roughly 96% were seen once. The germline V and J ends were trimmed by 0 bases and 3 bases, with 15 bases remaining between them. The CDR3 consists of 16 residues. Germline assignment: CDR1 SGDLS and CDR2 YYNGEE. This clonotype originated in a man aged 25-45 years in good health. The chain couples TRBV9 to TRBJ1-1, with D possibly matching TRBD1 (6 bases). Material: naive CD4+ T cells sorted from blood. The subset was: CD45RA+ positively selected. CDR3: CASSVAILEGDTEAFF. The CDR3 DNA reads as TGTGCCAGCAGCGTAGCCATATTAGAGGGGGACACTGAAGCTTTCTTT.